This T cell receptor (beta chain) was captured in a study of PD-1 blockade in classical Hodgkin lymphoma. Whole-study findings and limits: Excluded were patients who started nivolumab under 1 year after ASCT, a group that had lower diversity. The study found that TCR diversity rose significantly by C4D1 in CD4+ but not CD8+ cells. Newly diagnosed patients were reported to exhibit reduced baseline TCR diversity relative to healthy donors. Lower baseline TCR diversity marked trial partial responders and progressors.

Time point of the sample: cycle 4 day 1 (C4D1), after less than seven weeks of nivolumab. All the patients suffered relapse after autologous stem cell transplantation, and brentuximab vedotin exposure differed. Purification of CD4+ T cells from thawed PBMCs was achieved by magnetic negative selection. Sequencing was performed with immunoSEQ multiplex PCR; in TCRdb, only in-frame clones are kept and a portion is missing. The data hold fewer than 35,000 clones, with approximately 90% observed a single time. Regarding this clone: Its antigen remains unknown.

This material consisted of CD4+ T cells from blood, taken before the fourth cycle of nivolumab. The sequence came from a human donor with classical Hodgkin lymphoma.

CDR3 sequence (DNA): TGCGCCAGCAGCCCCCTCGGGTTCGGGACTGAAGCTTTCTTT. It encodes CASSPLGFGTEAFF. This sequence joins TRBV4-1 and TRBJ1-1; D ambiguous. The CDR3 contains 14 residues. Trimming shortened V by 4 bases and J by 5 bases, and 14 bases separated the two germline ends. The germline V gene has CDR1 MGHRA and CDR2 YSYEKL.